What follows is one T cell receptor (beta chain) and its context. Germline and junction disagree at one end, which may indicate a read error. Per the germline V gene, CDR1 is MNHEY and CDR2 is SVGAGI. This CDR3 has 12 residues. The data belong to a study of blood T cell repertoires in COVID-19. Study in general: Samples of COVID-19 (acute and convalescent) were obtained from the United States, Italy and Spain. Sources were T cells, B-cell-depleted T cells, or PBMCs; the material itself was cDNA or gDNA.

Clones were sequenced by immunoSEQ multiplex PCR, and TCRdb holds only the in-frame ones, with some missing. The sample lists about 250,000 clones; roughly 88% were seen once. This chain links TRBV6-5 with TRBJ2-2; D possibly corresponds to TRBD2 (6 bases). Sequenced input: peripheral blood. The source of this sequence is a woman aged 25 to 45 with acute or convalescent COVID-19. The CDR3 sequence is CASRNPPGGLFF. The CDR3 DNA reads TGTGCCAGCAGAAACCCCCCCGGGGGGCTGTTTTTT.